This T cell receptor beta chain comes out of a study of T cells in Graves' hyperthyroidism and ophthalmopathy. For the study at large: Peripheral blood collection took place at initial diagnosis, before any treatment.

To note about this clonotype: Its antigen is unidentified.

The CDR3 spans 11 residues. Trimming took 6 bases from V and 5 from J, leaving 10 bases between them. CDR1 is SQVTM and CDR2 is ANQGSEA in the germline V gene. The CDR3 regions of TCR beta were amplified from RNA transcripts. First-round RT-PCR with HTBI primers amplified the TCR CDR3 region. A single record per CDR3 protein comes from TCRdb applying MiXCR to the multiplex PCR reads. The table includes some 650,000 distinct CDR3 sequences, about 16% detected once. Ophthalmopathy patients showed a Clinical Activity Score of at least 3, NOSPECS grade of at least 4 and duration under 3 months. This sample holds PBMCs from 8 to 10 ml fresh peripheral blood. Study findings and constraints: Appearing also in blood were most of the thyroid clonotypes expanded above 0.001.

The sample comprised blood. The TCR comes from a woman aged 40 to 50 with Graves' ophthalmopathy. The chain employs TRBV29-1 and TRBJ1-1, with a tentative D call TRBD1 (5 bases). The CDR3 nucleotides read TGCAGCGTGGCCCGGGGGACTGAAGCTTTCTTT. Translating it yields CSVARGTEAFF.